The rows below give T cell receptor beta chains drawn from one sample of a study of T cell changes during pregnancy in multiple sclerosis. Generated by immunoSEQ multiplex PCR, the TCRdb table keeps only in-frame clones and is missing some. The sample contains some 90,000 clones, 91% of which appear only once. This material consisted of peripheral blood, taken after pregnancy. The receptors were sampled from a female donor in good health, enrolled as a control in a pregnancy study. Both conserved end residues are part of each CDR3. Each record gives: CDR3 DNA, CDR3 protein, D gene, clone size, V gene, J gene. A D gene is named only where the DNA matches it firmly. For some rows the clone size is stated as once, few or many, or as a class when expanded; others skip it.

TGTGCCAGCAGCTTAGCGGTGCGGCCGAACGGACTTTACAATGAGCAGTTCTTC,CASSLAVRPNGLYNEQFF,NA,NA,TRBV13,TRBJ2-1
TGTGCCAGCAGCTTAGGCGGCTACGGGGCTTTCTTT,CASSLGGYGAFF,NA,NA,TRBV7-8,TRBJ1-1
TGTGCCAGCAGCTTATATGGGGGGCAAGAGACCCAGTACTTC,CASSLYGGQETQYF,NA,NA,TRBV7-2,TRBJ2-5
TGTGCCTGGAGTCACTGGGGGCGGAAAGACACTGAAGCTTTCTTT,CAWSHWGRKDTEAFF,NA,once,TRBV30,TRBJ1-1
TGTGCTAGCAGCTTAAACAGGGGACCCAATTACACTGAAGCTTTCTTT,CASSLNRGPNYTEAFF,TRBD1,NA,TRBV7-7,TRBJ1-1
TGTGCCAGCAGCTTAGACGGACAGGGCACTGAAGCTTTCTTT,CASSLDGQGTEAFF,TRBD1,NA,TRBV11-3,TRBJ1-1
TGTGCCAGCAGCCCTACAGGGACCAATCAGCCCCAGCATTTT,CASSPTGTNQPQHF,NA,NA,TRBV7-2,TRBJ1-5
TGTGCCAGCAGCCCGGACAGCTATAATTCACCCCTCCACTTT,CASSPDSYNSPLHF,NA,once,TRBV7-9,TRBJ1-6
TGCAGCGCGAGGGGGGGCGCCAGCACTGAAGCTTTCTTT,CSARGGASTEAFF,NA,NA,TRBV29-1,TRBJ1-1
TGTGCCAGCAGCAGTGGACAGGGAAGTAACTATGGCTACACCTTC,CASSSGQGSNYGYTF,TRBD1,NA,TRBV27,TRBJ1-2
TGTGCCAGCAGTACCCGTCAAGGGGAGGGTGAAAAACTGTTTTTT,CASSTRQGEGEKLFF,NA,NA,TRBV28,TRBJ1-4
TGTGCCCAGGGGAAAAACACCGGGGAGCTGTTTTTT,CAQGKNTGELFF,NA,NA,TRBV28,TRBJ2-2
TGTGCCAGCTCACCACGTGGCAGGGTCGTCGGCACCGGGGAGCTGTTTTTT,CASSPRGRVVGTGELFF,NA,NA,TRBV18,TRBJ2-2
TGCAGCGTTGAAGAGGGGGACTCCACAGATACGCAGTATTTT,CSVEEGDSTDTQYF,NA,NA,TRBV29-1,TRBJ2-3
TGTGCCACCAAATGGAGAAAGGAAAAACTGTTTTTT,CATKWRKEKLFF,NA,NA,TRBV28,TRBJ1-4
TGTGCCAGCAGTATCCATACAGGGCATGCGAACACTGAAGCTTTCTTT,CASSIHTGHANTEAFF,NA,NA,TRBV27,TRBJ1-1
TGTGCCAGCAGCTTCGGGCTAGCTGAGCAGTTCTTC,CASSFGLAEQFF,NA,NA,TRBV11-3,TRBJ2-1
TGTGCCAGCTCACCGGGCACCTCCTACGAGCAGTACTTC,CASSPGTSYEQYF,NA,NA,TRBV18,TRBJ2-7
TGCGCCAGCCGACAGGGGCTGGATACGCAGTATTTT,CASRQGLDTQYF,TRBD1,NA,TRBV5-1,TRBJ2-3
TGTGCCAGCAGTTACTCAGCCGGGGGCTACACCTTC,CASSYSAGGYTF,NA,NA,TRBV6-5,TRBJ1-2
TGTGCCAGCAACCCGACAGGGGAAGGCTATGGCTACACCTTC,CASNPTGEGYGYTF,TRBD1,NA,TRBV9,TRBJ1-2
TGCGCCAGCAGCTTGGAGCGGGGGGGCGAGGGTCAGCCCCAGCATTTT,CASSLERGGEGQPQHF,NA,NA,TRBV5-1,TRBJ1-5
TGTGCCAGCAGCTCGGGCTCGACAGTGACTAATGAAAAACTGTTTTTT,CASSSGSTVTNEKLFF,NA,NA,TRBV7-9,TRBJ1-4
TGTGCCAGCAGTTACGGGGGCCGGAATGAGCAGTTCTTC,CASSYGGRNEQFF,NA,NA,TRBV6-6,TRBJ2-1
TGTGCCAGCACCGACAGGGCCACAGATACGCAGTATTTT,CASTDRATDTQYF,TRBD1,NA,TRBV6-1,TRBJ2-3
TGTGCCAGCAGCCCCCCACGGCGGACTAGCGGGCCCCTTCGAGGCACCGGGGAGCTGTTTTTT,CASSPPRRTSGPLRGTGELFF,TRBD2,NA,TRBV7-8,TRBJ2-2
TGCGCCAGCAGCCAAAGCCGGGACAGCGGTGCCTATGGCTACACCTTC,CASSQSRDSGAYGYTF,TRBD1,NA,TRBV4-1,TRBJ1-2
TGCGCCAGCAGCCAAGAATTTGCAGGGGGTTACGAGCAGTACTTC,CASSQEFAGGYEQYF,TRBD1,NA,TRBV4-3,TRBJ2-7
TGCGCCAGCAGCCAAGGAAACAGGGGGCGGTACGAGCAGTACTTC,CASSQGNRGRYEQYF,TRBD1,NA,TRBV4-3,TRBJ2-7
TGTGCCAGCACCTCTACAGGGGTTCCAGCTTTCTTT,CASTSTGVPAFF,TRBD1,once,TRBV6-1,TRBJ1-1
TGTGCCAGCAGAGAGGGGGCTACCAATCAGCCCCAGCATTTT,CASREGATNQPQHF,TRBD1,NA,TRBV6-6,TRBJ1-5
TGTGCCAGCGGACTAGCGAGGGTAGAGACCCAGTACTTC,CASGLARVETQYF,TRBD2,NA,TRBV7-8,TRBJ2-5
TGCGCCAGCAGCATAGGACAGCAGGCAGATACGCAGTATTTT,CASSIGQQADTQYF,NA,once,TRBV5-1,TRBJ2-3
TGTGCCAGCAGCTTGGACTATGGGACTAGCGGGAGAGAGCAGTACTTC,CASSLDYGTSGREQYF,TRBD2,NA,TRBV7-2,TRBJ2-5
TGTGCCACCTTCGGGGGTTCCACTGAAGCTTTCTTT,CATFGGSTEAFF,NA,NA,TRBV27,TRBJ1-1
TGTGCCAGCAGTTTAACCCCCCAGAAGGGAGCTAACTATGGCTACACCTTC,CASSLTPQKGANYGYTF,NA,few,TRBV28,TRBJ1-2
TGTGCCAGCAGTGTGAGGGCATCCGGGACAGGGAATAGGGGCAATCAGCCCCAGCATTTT,CASSVRASGTGNRGNQPQHF,TRBD1,NA,TRBV2,TRBJ1-5
TGTGCCAGCAGCTCTATAGCGGGGGGTTACAATGAGCAGTTCTTC,CASSSIAGGYNEQFF,TRBD2,once,TRBV7-8,TRBJ2-1
TGTGCCAGCAGTTTAGGCGGGACAGGGGGCCTGCTGGATGGCTACACCTTC,CASSLGGTGGLLDGYTF,TRBD1,NA,TRBV28,TRBJ1-2
TGTGCCAGCAGTTACTCCAAAGGGGCTGGAAACACCATATATTTT,CASSYSKGAGNTIYF,NA,NA,TRBV6-5,TRBJ1-3
TGTGCCAGCAGCCCCTCCGGGGGGGTCGGCGCAGATACGCAGTATTTT,CASSPSGGVGADTQYF,TRBD2,NA,TRBV7-6,TRBJ2-3